This TCR beta chain appears in the sequencing data of a study of patients and donors after allogeneic stem cell transplantation. V lost 5 bases to trimming and J lost 3 bases, with 14 bases between them. This CDR3 region has 14 residues. The V gene's germline CDR1 is SGHTA and CDR2 FQGTGA. One entry per CDR3 protein, called by TCRdb with MiXCR from the RT-PCR reads. The sample includes more than 850,000 distinct CDR3 sequences, about a sixth of them seen just once. This clonotype was detected only a few times. This chain connects TRBV7-3 to TRBJ2-7; no reliable D call. The sample was blood, either unsorted or a sorted T cell fraction (not recorded which). The receptor's source is a human donor who was either an allogeneic HSCT recipient or a stem cell or donor lymphocyte infusion donor (not recorded which). It is not recorded whose cells these are; they may come from a transplant donor. DNA of the CDR3: TGTGCCAGCAGCCCCGGACGAGGAGACTACGAGCAGTACTTC. It translates to CASSPGRGDYEQYF.